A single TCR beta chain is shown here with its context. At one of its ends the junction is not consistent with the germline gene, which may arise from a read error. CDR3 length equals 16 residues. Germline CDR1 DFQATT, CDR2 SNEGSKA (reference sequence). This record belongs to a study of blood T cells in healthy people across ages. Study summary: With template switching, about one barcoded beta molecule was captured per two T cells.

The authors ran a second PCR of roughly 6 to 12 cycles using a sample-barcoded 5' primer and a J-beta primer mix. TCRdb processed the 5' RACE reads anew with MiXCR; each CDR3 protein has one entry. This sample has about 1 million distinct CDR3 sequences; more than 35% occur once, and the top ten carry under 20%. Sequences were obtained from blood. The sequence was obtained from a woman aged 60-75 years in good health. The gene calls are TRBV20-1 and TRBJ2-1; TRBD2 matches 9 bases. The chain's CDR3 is CSARTGLAGTYNGQFF. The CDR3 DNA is TGCAGTGCTAGAACAGGGCTAGCGGGGACCTACAATGGGCAGTTCTTC.